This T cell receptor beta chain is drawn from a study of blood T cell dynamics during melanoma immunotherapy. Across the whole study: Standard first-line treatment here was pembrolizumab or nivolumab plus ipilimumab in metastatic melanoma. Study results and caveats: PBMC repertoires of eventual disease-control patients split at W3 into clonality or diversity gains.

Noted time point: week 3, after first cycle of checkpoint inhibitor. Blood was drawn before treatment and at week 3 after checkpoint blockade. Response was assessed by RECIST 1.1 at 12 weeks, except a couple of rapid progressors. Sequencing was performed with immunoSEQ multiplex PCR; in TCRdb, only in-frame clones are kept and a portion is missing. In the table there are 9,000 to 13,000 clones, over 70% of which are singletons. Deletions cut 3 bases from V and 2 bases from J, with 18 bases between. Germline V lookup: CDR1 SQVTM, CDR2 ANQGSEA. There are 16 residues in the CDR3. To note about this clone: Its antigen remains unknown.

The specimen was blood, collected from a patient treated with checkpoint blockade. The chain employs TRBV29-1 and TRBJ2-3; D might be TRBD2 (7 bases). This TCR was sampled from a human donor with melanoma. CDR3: CSVERGRAEATDTQYF. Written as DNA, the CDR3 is TGCAGCGTTGAGAGGGGGAGGGCCGAGGCCACAGATACGCAGTATTTT.